This T cell receptor (beta chain) was identified during a study of tumor-infiltrating lymphocytes in primary liver carcinoma. Co-extraction of both nucleic acids (RNA and DNA) used 20-30 mg of unsorted bulk tissue. Germline V CDR1 and CDR2: ENHRY, SYGVKD. CDR3 size: 11 residues. V shed 6 bases and J shed 5 bases, with 7 bases lying between them. Constant-region priming of around 530 ng total RNA yielded TCR beta cDNA. Construction of TCR beta libraries relied on three successive nested multiplex PCR rounds employing slightly modified ARM-PCR. Amplification in the first two PCR rounds was performed using TRBV1-TRBV30 forward primers and a C-beta reverse primer for roughly 10 cycles each. TCRdb reprocessed the multiplex PCR reads via MiXCR and lists one record per CDR3 protein. In the table there are more than 50,000 distinct CDR3 sequences, over 65% of which are singletons.

The specimen was liver tumor tissue from sampling region 2. Sample subset: tumor region T2, inferior pole. This TCR came from a middle-aged man with primary liver carcinoma and hepatitis B virus infection. The chain carries TRBV10-3 and TRBJ2-5; D ambiguous. Here the CDR3 reads CAIRWVETQYF. The CDR3 bases are TGTGCCATCAGATGGGTGGAGACCCAGTACTTC.